This TCR beta chain was retrieved from a study of cytomegalovirus exposure and HLA in healthy donors. Study context: The 130 or so validation repertoires, a later analysis reported, used the same platform as the approximately 730 repertoires from the first cohort. The study, taken as a whole, reports: The dataset shows that most TCR sequences were rare, while some public TCRs occurred in many donors. A few CMV-associated chains were confirmed in vitro to be specific for CMV antigens. Among TCR beta chains, those listed as cytomegalovirus-associated numbered about 150.

CDR1 KGHSH and CDR2 LQKENI come from the germline V gene. The CDR3 loop spans 14 amino acids. With V trimmed by 2 bases and J by 4 bases, 5 bases remained unmatched. A remark on this clone: As yet, its antigen is unknown.

Data came from immunoSEQ multiplex PCR; TCRdb stores just in-frame clones and leaves some out. The table shows over 110,000 clones, with 86% occurring only once. This clonotype originated in a man aged 18 to 30 in good health and CMV-seronegative. The material sequenced was PBMCs. This rearrangement joins TRBV18 to TRBJ2-7; 7 bases map to TRBD1. The chain's CDR3 is CASSPSQGVYEQYF. CDR3 DNA: TGTGCCAGCTCACCATCTCAGGGGGTATACGAGCAGTACTTC.